Below, 21 T cell receptor beta chains from the same sample are listed, as sequenced in a study of blood T cell repertoires in COVID-19. Profiling relied on immunoSEQ multiplex PCR, and the TCRdb table lists in-frame clones only, not all of them. Found here are more than 300,000 clones, 90% of them singletons; the top ten hold roughly 3.6%. Sequencing was performed on PBMCs or T cells enriched from blood (not recorded which). These receptors were taken from a woman aged 25 to 39 who had been exposed to COVID-19.

The rearrangement links TRBV4-2 to TRBJ1-5; D perhaps matches TRBD1 (6 bases). The CDR3 sequence is 18 residues long. The germline V gene has CDR1 LGHNA and CDR2 YNFKEQ. V lost 1 base to trimming and J lost 6 bases, with 22 bases between them. In DNA, the CDR3 is TGTGCCAGCAGCCAAGGAGACTTGGACAGAGGGGTGGCTCAGCCCCAGCATTTT. Protein: CASSQGDLDRGVAQPQHF.

V is TRBV18 and J is TRBJ1-2; 8 nucleotides match TRBD1. V gave up 3 bases and J gave up 4 bases; unmatched junction bases: 10. The germline V gene has CDR1 KGHSH and CDR2 LQKENI. The CDR3 is made up of 16 amino acids. For the CDR3, the DNA is TGTGCCAGCTCACCTTCCATCAGGGGGCTAGGCTATGGCTACACCTTC. It specifies CASSPSIRGLGYGYTF.

The chain combines TRBV5-1 with TRBJ1-5, with unresolved D. CDR3 size: 14 residues. V was trimmed by 4 bases and J by 6 bases, leaving 14 bases between them. Germline V gene lookup returns CDR1 SGHRS and CDR2 YFSETQ. Here the CDR3 reads CASSPGSGSQPQHF. CDR3 sequence (DNA): TGCGCCAGCAGCCCTGGATCGGGATCTCAGCCCCAGCATTTT.

This clone was seen only once. An end of the junction differs from the germline gene, which may be a read error. The V and J genes are TRBV27 and TRBJ2-7, with a weak D call TRBD2 (5 bases). The CDR3 sequence is 14 residues long. The germline V gene encodes CDR1 MNHEY and CDR2 SMNVEV (reference sequence). In DNA, the CDR3 is TGTGCCAGCAGTTTTAGAGGGATGGTAGACGAACAGTACTTC. This sequence encodes CASSFRGMVDEQYF.

The chain employs TRBV12-3 or TRBV12-4 and TRBJ1-1, with D tentatively TRBD1 (6 bases). Trimming took 5 bases from V and 8 from J, leaving 12 bases between them. This CDR3 spans 12 amino acids. The CDR3 nucleotides are TGTGCCAGCAGTCGGGACATGGCCGAAGCTTTCTTT. Translated: CASSRDMAEAFF.

CDR3 amino acids: CASSQTAGGADTQYF. The CDR3 DNA sequence: TGCGCCAGCAGCCAAACGGCGGGGGGGGCAGATACGCAGTATTTT. V and J are TRBV4-3 and TRBJ2-3; 9 nucleotides match TRBD2. Germline V gene sequence: CDR1 LGHNA, CDR2 YSLEER. V shed 2 bases and J 4 bases; nucleotides not matched to a gene: 4. The CDR3 covers 15 residues.

The chain is built from TRBV2 and TRBJ2-7; 10 nucleotides line up with TRBD1. Germline assignment: CDR1 SNHLY and CDR2 FYNNEI. The ends lost 4 bases at V and 3 bases at J; junction bases unmatched: 3. The CDR3 spans 14 residues. CDR3 residues: CASSGQGAIYEQYF. In nucleotides, the CDR3 is TGTGCCAGCAGTGGACAGGGGGCGATCTACGAGCAGTACTTC. The variable domain in full, completed from reference TRBV2 and TRBJ2-7, reads EPEVTQTPSHQVTQMGQEVILRCVPISNHLYFYWYRQILGQKVEFLVSFYNNEISEKSEIFDDQFSVERPDGSNFTLKIRSTKLEDSAMYFCASSGQGAIYEQYFGPGTRLTVT.

The chain carries TRBV5-1 and TRBJ1-1; 7 bases agree with TRBD1. CDR3 length: 13 amino acids. Per germline, CDR1 SGHRS and CDR2 YFSETQ. The V gene end was trimmed by 3 bases and the J gene end by 8 bases; junction bases not matched to a gene: 7. The CDR3 coding sequence is TGCGCCAGCAGCTCTACAGGGGAGCGCGAAGCTTTCTTT. This sequence encodes CASSSTGEREAFF.

The J gene is TRBJ1-3, the V gene TRBV7-9; TRBD1 matches at 8 bases. J gave up 3 bases and V 5 bases, and 9 bases lay outside the gene matches. The CDR3 runs to 16 residues. Germline CDR1 is SEHNR and CDR2 is FQNEAQ (reference sequence). CDR3 amino acids: CASSPRTGLFGNTIYF. CDR3 coding DNA: TGTGCCAGCAGCCCCCGGACAGGGCTATTTGGAAACACCATATATTTT.

This sequence joins TRBV6-2 or TRBV6-3 and TRBJ1-6; possible D gene TRBD1, 6 bases. The germline gives CDR1 MNHEY, CDR2 SVGEGT. This CDR3 region has 14 residues. V was trimmed by 2 bases and J by 9 bases, leaving 11 bases between them. The CDR3: CASSYLTGTSPLHF. In DNA form, the CDR3 reads TGTGCCAGCAGTTACCTGACAGGTACTTCACCCCTCCACTTT.

The chain joins TRBV9 to TRBJ2-1; TRBD2 agrees at 11 bases. The germline V gene has CDR1 SGDLS and CDR2 YYNGEE. The CDR3 length is 17 residues. The J segment lost 6 bases and the V segment lost 0 bases, leaving 8 bases of the junction unmatched. This CDR3 reads CASSVESSGGLANEQFF. CDR3 DNA: TGTGCCAGCAGCGTAGAGTCTAGCGGGGGGCTCGCCAATGAGCAGTTCTTC.

Note on this clone: The same CDR3 arises from other DNA sequences in this sample as well. The V gene is TRBV11-3, the J gene TRBJ1-1, with D unclear. CDR3 length equals 13 residues. Germline CDR1 reads SGHNT; CDR2 reads YENEEA. V lost 1 base and J 3 bases, leaving 6 bases between the germline ends. DNA for the CDR3: TGTGCCAGCAGCTTAGGTCGGGACACTGAAGCTTTCTTT. This codes for CASSLGRDTEAFF.

This sequence joins TRBV18 and TRBJ2-7, with TRBD2 as a possible D gene (6 bases). This CDR3 is 13 amino acids long. Germline-derived CDR1 and CDR2 are KGHSH and LQKENI. Trimming stripped 0 bases from V and 3 bases from J, with 6 bases between. The CDR3 sequence: CASSPPDYYEQYF. CDR3 nucleotide sequence: TGTGCCAGCTCACCACCGGACTACTACGAGCAGTACTTC.

The chain recombines TRBV10-3 with TRBJ1-2; possibly TRBD1 for D (6 bases). V was clipped by 0 bases and J by 8 bases, with 10 bases between them. The CDR3 runs 13 residues. CDR1 and CDR2 (germline): ENHRY, SYGVKD. This CDR3 is CAISESLQGGYTF. DNA for the CDR3: TGTGCCATCAGTGAGTCTCTACAGGGAGGCTACACCTTC.

This rearrangement joins TRBV5-1 to TRBJ1-6; 7 nucleotides align to TRBD1. This CDR3 comprises 15 residues. J was trimmed by 6 bases and V by 2 bases; bases with no gene match: 5. In germline, CDR1 is SGHRS, CDR2 YFSETQ. The CDR3, as DNA: TGCGCCAGCAGCTTACCACAGGGGACTAATTCACCCCTCCACTTT. Residues: CASSLPQGTNSPLHF.

This clone was observed a few times. The chain couples TRBV2 to TRBJ2-1; 11 bases match TRBD2. After removal of 10 bases from V and 0 bases from J, the junction contained 2 bases not matched to a gene. The CDR3 totals 14 residues. Germline V gives CDR1 SNHLY, CDR2 FYNNEI. The CDR3 protein is CATLAGGSYNEQFF. CDR3 coding DNA: TGTGCCACCCTAGCGGGGGGCTCCTACAATGAGCAGTTCTTC.

V gene TRBV5-5 combines with J gene TRBJ1-2, with TRBD1 matching 7 bases. V gave up 3 bases and J gave up 3 bases; unmatched junction bases: 11. From germline, CDR1 is SGHKS and CDR2 YYEKEE (reference sequence). The CDR3 contains 16 residues. CDR3 sequence (DNA): TGTGCCAGCAGCTCGAACAGGGGATTGGACGACTATGGCTACACCTTC. Translation gives CASSSNRGLDDYGYTF.

The chain recombines TRBV5-5 with TRBJ1-2, with 8 bases fitting TRBD1. CDR1 SGHKS and CDR2 YYEKEE come from the germline V gene (reference sequence). V dropped 4 bases and J dropped 3; count of bases not matched to a gene: 8. The CDR3 totals 15 residues. The CDR3 region is CASSRGPGGDYGYTF. CDR3 sequence (DNA): TGTGCCAGCAGCCGGGGCCCAGGGGGCGACTATGGCTACACCTTC.

This sequence joins TRBV9 and TRBJ2-3; D gene uncertain. The germline gives CDR1 SGDLS, CDR2 YYNGEE. This CDR3 region has 13 residues. V lost 3 bases to trimming and J lost 2 bases, with 7 bases between them. DNA of the CDR3: TGTGCCAGCAGCGGGCAGGACACAGATACGCAGTATTTT. Translated: CASSGQDTDTQYF.

This chain connects TRBV2 to TRBJ2-5, with D uncertain. The CDR3 is 14 residues long. Germline-derived CDR1 and CDR2 are SNHLY and FYNNEI. Trimming removed 4 bases from V and 1 base from J, with 10 bases in between. CDR3 sequence: CASSVVGRQETQYF. The DNA for the CDR3 is TGTGCCAGCAGTGTGGTTGGGCGCCAAGAGACCCAGTACTTC.

The chain uses TRBV10-3 and TRBJ1-1; D perhaps matches TRBD1 (5 bases). V lost 5 bases to trimming and J lost 2 bases, with 12 bases between them. This CDR3 region has 14 residues. Germline V CDR1 and CDR2: ENHRY, SYGVKD. This CDR3 reads CAISRTKTNTEAFF. In DNA, the CDR3 is TGTGCCATCAGTCGGACAAAAACTAACACTGAAGCTTTCTTT.